This T cell receptor beta chain was observed in a study of blood T cells in healthy people across ages. Study as a whole: With template switching, about one barcoded beta molecule was captured per two T cells.

The use of a sample-barcoded 5' primer and a J-beta primer mix characterized a second PCR of about 6 to 11 cycles. One entry per CDR3 protein, called by TCRdb with MiXCR from the 5' RACE reads. The table has more than 900,000 distinct CDR3 sequences, almost 30% seen once. CDR3 length equals 18 residues. V was pared by 2 bases and J by 0 bases, with 19 bases between. Germline values: CDR1 LNHDA, CDR2 SQIVND (reference sequence). The same sample was also used in a study of T cells of mothers and their children. As that study records: The entire RNA extract went into cDNA synthesis at approximately 1.6 ug per 15 ul.

The sequenced material came from blood. This chain links TRBV19 with TRBJ1-2; possibly TRBD1 for D (5 bases). This receptor was obtained from a woman between 40 and 55 years old in good health. The CDR3: CASSITGTRAGANYGYTF. The CDR3 nucleotides are TGTGCCAGTAGTATAACCGGGACCCGAGCCGGGGCTAACTATGGCTACACCTTC.